Following are 2 T cell receptor beta chains from one sample sequenced in a study of cytomegalovirus exposure and HLA in healthy donors. Amplification used 60 Vbeta primers and 13 Jbeta primers. Produced via immunoSEQ multiplex PCR; TCRdb's table is partial and in-frame only. In the table there are 110,000 to 150,000 clones, roughly 77% of which are singletons. Specimen: PBMCs. The source of these receptors is a male donor in good health and CMV-seronegative.

The V and J genes are TRBV6-6 and TRBJ2-1, with 12 bases lining up with TRBD1. V trimming: 6 bases; J trimming: 8 bases; junction bases outside the gene matches: 11. CDR3 length equals 16 residues. Germline-derived CDR1 and CDR2 are MNHNY and SVGAGI (reference sequence). The CDR3 spells CASRDTGTGGGDEQFF. DNA for the CDR3: TGTGCCAGCAGAGACACCGGGACAGGGGGCGGAGATGAGCAGTTCTTC.

The chain uses TRBV10-2 and TRBJ2-1; D might be TRBD2 (6 bases). Germline-derived CDR1 and CDR2 are WSHSY and SAAADI. This CDR3 has 15 residues. V lost 3 bases and J 4 bases, leaving 13 bases between the germline ends. The CDR3: CASSEGWGEYNEQFF. The CDR3 nucleotides read TGCGCCAGCAGTGAAGGGTGGGGGGAATACAATGAGCAGTTCTTC.